The 14 T cell receptor beta chains presented below share a single source sample, sequenced in a study of shared clonotypes between healthy human individuals. Sequencing used immunoSEQ multiplex PCR; TCRdb keeps in-frame clones, though not all of them. Among roughly 700,000 clones listed, around two thirds were seen once. Sample: memory CD4+ T cells sorted from blood. Subset given: CD45RA-negative fraction. The receptors stem from a woman between 25 and 40 years old in good health.

The chain combines TRBV7-8 with TRBJ2-3; 7 nucleotides line up with TRBD2. This CDR3 spans 14 amino acids. CDR1 is SGHVS and CDR2 is FQNEAQ in the germline V gene. With 2 bases clipped from V and 3 bases from J, the junction kept 2 bases outside the gene matches. The CDR3 loop is CASSLQGGTDTQYF. CDR3 bases: TGTGCCAGCAGCTTACAGGGAGGGACAGATACGCAGTATTTT.

The CDR3 DNA sequence: TGTGCCAGCAGCCTCCCGGGACGGAACACCGGGGAGCTGTTTTTT. It encodes CASSLPGRNTGELFF. The chain links TRBV7-8 to TRBJ2-2, with D possibly called TRBD1 or TRBD2 (5 bases each). CDR1 SGHVS and CDR2 FQNEAQ come from the germline V gene. The CDR3 length is 15 residues. V lost 5 bases to trimming and J lost 1 base, with 11 bases between them. The entire variable domain, with the rest obtained from reference TRBV7-8 and TRBJ2-2, is as follows: GAGVSQSPRYKVAKRGQDVALRCDPISGHVSLFWYQQALGQGPEFLTYFQNEAQLDKSGLPSDRFFAERPEGSVSTLKIQRTQQEDSAVYLCASSLPGRNTGELFFGEGSRLTVL.

The J gene is TRBJ2-1, the V gene TRBV4-1, with TRBD2 identical over 12 bases. The V gene end was trimmed by 1 base and the J gene end by 2 bases; junction bases not matched to a gene: 6. The V gene's germline CDR1 is MGHRA and CDR2 YSYEKL. The CDR3 is made up of 18 amino acids. The CDR3 DNA follows: TGCGCCAGCAGCCAAGGCCGAGCTAGCGGGAGGGCCTACAATGAGCAGTTCTTC. The encoded protein is CASSQGRASGRAYNEQFF.

V usage is TRBV27 and J usage is TRBJ2-1; D might be TRBD1 (5 bases). From germline, CDR1 is MNHEY and CDR2 SMNVEV (reference sequence). The length of the CDR3 is 16 residues. V gave up 5 bases and J gave up 0 bases, with 14 bases separating them. CDR3 loop: CASSTLGVSSYNEQFF. DNA of the CDR3: TGTGCCAGCAGTACCTTAGGGGTCAGCTCCTACAATGAGCAGTTCTTC.

This clone was detected once. This CDR3 is also generated by other DNA sequences in the sample. The J gene is TRBJ1-3, the V gene TRBV5-1, with TRBD1 matching 8 bases. There are 15 residues in the CDR3. The V and J ends lost 1 base and 4 bases, in that order; junction bases with no gene match: 4. The V gene's germline CDR1 is SGHRS and CDR2 YFSETQ. The CDR3 coding sequence is TGCGCCAGCAGCTTGCAGGGGGCGTCGGGAAACACCATATATTTT. Encoded protein: CASSLQGASGNTIYF.

The CDR3 region is CASSRQGSVFGKLFF. The CDR3 bases are TGTGCCAGCAGTCGACAGGGGAGCGTTTTCGGAAAACTGTTTTTT. J is TRBJ1-4 and V is TRBV27, with 8 nucleotides matching TRBD1. Trimming removed 5 bases from V and 10 bases from J; junction bases left unmatched: 12. Looked up from germline, CDR1 is MNHEY and CDR2 is SMNVEV (reference sequence). The CDR3 length is 15 residues.

The rearrangement links TRBV5-1 to TRBJ2-1; possible D gene TRBD2, 5 bases. CDR3 length: 14 residues. Germline assignment: CDR1 SGHRS and CDR2 YFSETQ. V was pared by 7 bases and J by 0 bases, with 11 bases between. In DNA form, the CDR3 reads TGCGCCAGCGGACTGCAAAGCTCCTACAATGAGCAGTTCTTC. It is translated as CASGLQSSYNEQFF.

This chain uses TRBV2 with TRBJ2-5, with TRBD1 matching over 12 bases. Looked up from germline, CDR1 is SNHLY and CDR2 is FYNNEI. Unmatched junction bases numbered 13, after V lost 8 bases and J lost 6 bases. The CDR3 is 16 residues long. The CDR3 DNA reads as TGTGCCAGCCGGACCCCGGGACAGGGGGCGCGAAAGACCCAGTACTTC. Protein: CASRTPGQGARKTQYF.

This chain uses TRBV7-3 with TRBJ1-1, with 9 bases that match TRBD1. After removal of 5 bases from V and 6 bases from J, the junction contained 7 bases not matched to a gene. CDR1 SGHTA and CDR2 FQGTGA come from the germline V gene. This CDR3 is built from 14 residues. The CDR3 region is CASSPGQGKAEAFF. The CDR3 bases are TGTGCCAGCAGCCCTGGACAGGGGAAAGCTGAAGCTTTCTTT.

The rearrangement links TRBV6-5 to TRBJ1-1; 8 bases match TRBD1. Trimming removed 4 bases from V and 4 bases from J; junction bases left unmatched: 5. The germline gives CDR1 MNHEY, CDR2 SVGAGI. The CDR3 consists of 14 residues. The CDR3 region has the DNA TGTGCCAGCAGTTTTACAGGGGGAGGCACTGAAGCTTTCTTT. Protein: CASSFTGGGTEAFF.

The chain joins TRBV6-5 to TRBJ1-2; 9 bases match TRBD1. J gave up 6 bases and V 2 bases, and 7 bases lay outside the gene matches. Looked up from germline, CDR1 is MNHEY and CDR2 is SVGAGI. The CDR3 runs to 15 residues. The CDR3 here is CASSYGTGFIHGYTF. CDR3 coding DNA: TGTGCCAGCAGTTACGGGACAGGGTTCATCCATGGCTACACCTTC.

This rearrangement joins TRBV5-6 to TRBJ1-1; no reliable D call. Germline V gives CDR1 SGHDT, CDR2 YYEEEE. V was cut by 2 bases and J by 3 bases, with 11 bases left in between. CDR3 length equals 14 residues. CDR3 sequence (DNA): TGTGCCAGCAGCTTTTTGGTTGAGGACACTGAAGCTTTCTTT. Translation gives CASSFLVEDTEAFF.

This clone has only one observation. The chain joins TRBV5-5 to TRBJ2-7; D is undetermined. Germline-derived CDR1 and CDR2 are SGHKS and YYEKEE (reference sequence). Deletions cut 0 bases from V and 3 bases from J, with 10 bases between. This CDR3 is 14 amino acids long. The chain's CDR3 is CASSLEGRVYEQYF. CDR3 DNA: TGTGCCAGCAGCTTGGAAGGCCGAGTCTACGAGCAGTACTTC.

This clone came up once. The chain recombines TRBV15 with TRBJ1-2, with D perhaps TRBD1 (6 bases). Germline V gives CDR1 LNHNV, CDR2 YYDKDF (reference sequence). The length of the CDR3 is 14 residues. Trimming cost V 6 bases and J 4 bases, with 15 bases left between them. The CDR3 DNA follows: TGTGCCACCAGGGACAGTATCGGACCCTATGGCTACACCTTC. Translated: CATRDSIGPYGYTF.